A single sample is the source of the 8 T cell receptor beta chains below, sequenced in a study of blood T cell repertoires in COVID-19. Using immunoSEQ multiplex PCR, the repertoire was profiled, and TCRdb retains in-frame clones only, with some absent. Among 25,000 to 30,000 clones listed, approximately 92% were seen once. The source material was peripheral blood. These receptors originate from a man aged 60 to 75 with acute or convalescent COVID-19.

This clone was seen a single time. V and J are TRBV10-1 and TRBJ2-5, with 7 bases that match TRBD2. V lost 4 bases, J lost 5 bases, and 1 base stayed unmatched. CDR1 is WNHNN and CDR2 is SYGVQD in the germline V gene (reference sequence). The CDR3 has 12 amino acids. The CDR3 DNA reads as TGCGCCAGCAGTGCAGCGGGGGAGACCCAGTACTTC. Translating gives CASSAAGETQYF.

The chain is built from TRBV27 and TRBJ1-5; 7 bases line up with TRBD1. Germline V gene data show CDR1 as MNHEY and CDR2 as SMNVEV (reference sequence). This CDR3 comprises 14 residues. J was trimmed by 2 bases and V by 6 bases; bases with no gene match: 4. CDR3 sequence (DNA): TGTGCCAGCAGCCATGGACAGGGCAATCAGCCCCAGCATTTT. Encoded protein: CASSHGQGNQPQHF.

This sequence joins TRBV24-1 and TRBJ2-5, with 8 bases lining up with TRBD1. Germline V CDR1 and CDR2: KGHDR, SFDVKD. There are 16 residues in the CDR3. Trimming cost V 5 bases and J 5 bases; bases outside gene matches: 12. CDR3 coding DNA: TGTGCCACCAGTGGCGGGACAGGTCGCGAGTGGGAGACCCAGTACTTC. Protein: CATSGGTGREWETQYF.

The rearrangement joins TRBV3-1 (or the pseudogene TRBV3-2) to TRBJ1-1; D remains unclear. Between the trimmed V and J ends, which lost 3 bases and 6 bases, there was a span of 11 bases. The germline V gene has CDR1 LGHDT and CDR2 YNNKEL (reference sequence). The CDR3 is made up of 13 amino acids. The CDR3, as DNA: TGTGCCAGCAGCCATCGTGAGGGTGCTGAAGCTTTCTTT. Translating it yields CASSHREGAEAFF.

This CDR3 is CSVERGNTDTQYF. The CDR3 DNA sequence: TGCAGCGTTGAACGGGGAAACACAGATACGCAGTATTTT. The chain links TRBV29-1 to TRBJ2-3, with D perhaps matching TRBD2 (5 bases). Trimming pared 2 bases from V and 2 bases from J, leaving 8 bases between. Germline values: CDR1 SQVTM, CDR2 ANQGSEA. The CDR3 runs to 13 residues.

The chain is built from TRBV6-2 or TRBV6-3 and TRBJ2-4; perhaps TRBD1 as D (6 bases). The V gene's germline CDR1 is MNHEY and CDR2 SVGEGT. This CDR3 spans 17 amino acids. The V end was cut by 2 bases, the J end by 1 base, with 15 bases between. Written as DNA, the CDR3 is TGTGCCAGCAGTTACCCCGGACAGCCTGTGGCCAAAAACATTCAGTACTTC. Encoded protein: CASSYPGQPVAKNIQYF.

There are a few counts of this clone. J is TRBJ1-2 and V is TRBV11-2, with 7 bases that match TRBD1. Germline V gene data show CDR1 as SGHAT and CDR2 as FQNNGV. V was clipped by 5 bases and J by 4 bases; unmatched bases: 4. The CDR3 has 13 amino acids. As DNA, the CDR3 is TGTGCCAGCAGCGGGACAGCGTCCTATGGCTACACCTTC. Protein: CASSGTASYGYTF.

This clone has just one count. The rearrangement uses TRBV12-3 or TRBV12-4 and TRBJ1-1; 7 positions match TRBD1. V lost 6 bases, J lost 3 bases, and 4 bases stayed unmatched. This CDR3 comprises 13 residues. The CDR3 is CASRTGLDTEAFF. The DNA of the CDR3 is TGTGCCAGCAGGACAGGGTTGGACACTGAAGCTTTCTTT.